This T cell receptor beta chain is drawn from a study of long-term antiretroviral therapy in people with HIV (dated by TCRdb to between 2021 and 2024). For the study in its entirety: The earliest samples were collected roughly a decade before the 2015 WHO recommendation for immediate ART, at a time when ART was usually postponed until CD4 counts fell. A retrospective serial study tested whether ART initiation and durable HIV suppression were associated with changes in peripheral blood TRB repertoire composition and diversity. About 35% of the 30 participants with HIV were female. A total of fewer than 250 cryopreserved PBMC samples came from approximately 30 adults with confirmed HIV infection and were collected serially over a mean of roughly six years (range 1-12). No cross-contamination during QIAcube processing was seen in test extractions of a monoclonal T-cell line run alongside around 31 polyclonal samples. The paper's findings and limits, for the study overall: Inferences about post-ART repertoire changes were limited because no data were available on ART adherence, viral resistance or therapy changes. A significant increase in TRB diversity was found to be associated with ART initiation, although TRB diversity was observed to remain significantly below that of transplant donor controls even after long-term ART. Owing to limited PBMC availability, only the TCR beta chain was sequenced, without alpha chain pairing. Because pre-ART samples had limited cell numbers, unsorted PBMC were profiled rather than sorted CD4+ and CD8+ T cells. The repertoire was dominated across all time points by expanded TRB clones identified before ART initiation, although this dominance was seen to fluctuate and to decrease in many PLHIV after ART. The samples span the years 2004 to 2017, and the ART regimens used may be less effective than current regimens. Compared with controls, HIV repertoires had narrower CDR3 length ranges, and the network structure pointed to an antigen-experienced repertoire that shifted only slightly toward naive after ART.

To be included, a participant needed at least one PBMC sample from before ART initiation plus at least two post-ART samples. All participants with HIV were treated in the United States of America. Before DNA extraction, cryopreserved samples of roughly 1-10 million PBMC were thawed and washed. At the time of the earliest PBMC sample for each participant with HIV, ages ranged from about 23 to 60 years. Per participant, PBMC samples came from 1-4 timepoints prior to ART initiation and 2-8 timepoints following ART initiation, for a median of 7 samples. Serial HIV viral load, CD4+ T-cell count, ART history and demographic data were obtained for every participant. Genomic DNA was extracted from unsorted PBMC with a Qiagen kit on a QIAcube, with processing performed in batches of 12 samples. The immunoSEQ hsTCRB v3.0 assay was used at survey level resolution to sequence the TRB variable region. The targeted TRB sequencing depth was roughly 40,000-55,000 T-cell genomes per sample. An Illumina MiSeq with a v3 150-cycle kit was used to sequence the pooled TRB libraries. As for the original processing: Analysis of repertoires was carried out in R inside a reproducible Nextflow workflow spanning QC, data transformation and analysis. Custom analyses were implemented in LymphoSeq2, an R package for AIRR-Seq data exploration. A handful of samples that produced fewer than 5000 total TRB sequences were removed, so 150 to 200 HIV repertoires were analyzed. Among the 200 or so HIV repertoires that were kept, around 60 were collected before ART initiation and roughly 130 were collected after ART initiation. Repertoires were downsampled to 5000 TRB nucleotide sequences, and summary statistics were averaged over 100 downsampling iterations. Only TRB sequences with CDR3 regions of at least seven amino acids were retained for analysis. Two measures captured diversity: a Shannon entropy-derived clonality score and the Gini coefficient. In the repertoire networks, any two of the top 5000 CDR3 amino acid sequences were connected whenever the two sequences differed by an edit distance of one. GLIPH2 predicted antigen specificity groups and MHC restriction for TRB CDR3 amino acid sequences. To flag known CMV, EBV, HIV or tissue antigen associations, CDR3 amino acid sequences were matched against VDJdb and McPAS-TCR. Pre-ART, post-ART and control groups were compared with Wilcoxon signed-rank tests and Holm-Bonferroni correction. Held by TCRdb, this immuneACCESS table contains in-frame sequences only and omits some clones. Under half of the omission traces to an unresolved V gene where checked; the cause of the rest is unknown. V, J and clone size were drawn from that table, and D and trimming were deduced from the DNA. Across this sample there are some 40,000 clones, with roughly 90% seen only once. Together, the top ten hold 4% to 4.5% of the sample.

Comment on this clone: There is no known antigen for this receptor. Without the conserved terminal phenylalanine or tryptophan, this CDR3 likely stems from a read error. The DNA is omitted, as the CDR3 cannot be located on it reliably, and the CDR3 follows TCRdb's listing.

The specimen was unsorted PBMCs, collected 1.2 years after starting antiretroviral therapy. This receptor was taken from a woman between 45 and 65 years old with HIV.

The CDR3 region: CASSEAWGPLV. The V and J segments used are TRBV6-1 and TRBJ1-1. The CDR3 comprises 11 residues, both ends counted. CDR1 and CDR2, looked up from the germline V gene, are MNHNS and SASEGT.